Following are 17 T cell receptor beta chains from one sample sequenced in a study of T cell repertoires in cytomegalovirus infection. No antigen has been assigned to these receptors. TCRdb re-called the reads through MiXCR, storing one row per CDR3 protein. There are 200,000 to 250,000 distinct CDR3 sequences in the sample; roughly 34% occur only once, and approximately 59% lies in the top ten. The sequencing here drew on CD8+ T cells from cultured PBMCs, taken from culture after CMV antigen stimulation. The receptors were sampled from a human donor in good health (CMV status not recorded). Some clones in this sample may be carry-over from other donors' samples.

This clonotype was seen only a few times. The chain has TRBV7-8 and TRBJ2-3; 7 positions agree with TRBD2. Looked up from germline, CDR1 is SGHVS and CDR2 is FQNEAQ. Trimming cost V 5 bases and J 4 bases; bases outside gene matches: 9. The CDR3 is made up of 15 amino acids. The CDR3 nucleotides are TGTGCCAGCAGCCTAGTCGGGGGAGGGGCAGATACGCAGTATTTT. As protein: CASSLVGGGADTQYF.

The chain recombines TRBV4-1 with TRBJ2-5; perhaps TRBD2 as D (7 bases). CDR3 length: 15 residues. Trimming took off 4 bases at V and 5 bases at J, with 17 bases between the two ends. The germline gives CDR1 MGHRA, CDR2 YSYEKL. The CDR3 DNA reads as TGCGCCAGCAGCCCCAGAACGGGGGGCGGCGAGACCCAGTACTTC. It is translated as CASSPRTGGGETQYF.

The CDR3 sequence: CASSTAGTERTNYGYTF. The CDR3 region has the DNA TGCGCCAGCAGCACCGCCGGGACAGAGAGGACTAACTATGGCTACACCTTC. J is TRBJ1-2 and V is TRBV5-1; 7 bases match TRBD1. The J segment lost 0 bases and the V segment lost 4 bases, leaving 12 bases of the junction unmatched. The V gene's germline CDR1 is SGHRS and CDR2 YFSETQ. This CDR3 spans 17 amino acids.

The chain uses TRBV2 and TRBJ1-2, with 7 bases aligning to TRBD1. CDR3 length equals 14 residues. Germline lookup yields CDR1 SNHLY and CDR2 FYNNEI. The V segment lost 3 bases and the J segment 3 bases; nucleotides outside the gene matches: 4. Written as DNA, the CDR3 is TGTGCCAGCAGTGAGAACAGGGGCTACTATGGCTACACCTTC. As protein: CASSENRGYYGYTF.

The chain links TRBV2 to TRBJ1-1; no firm D call. V lost 1 base to trimming and J lost 10 bases, with 10 bases between them. Germline CDR1 SNHLY, CDR2 FYNNEI. The CDR3 contains 12 residues. The CDR3 DNA reads as TGTGCCAGCAGTGAAGAGGGTCACAGAGCTTTCTTT. Amino acid sequence: CASSEEGHRAFF.

This clonotype was observed a few times. The gene calls are TRBV29-1 and TRBJ2-3; D unresolved. The length of the CDR3 is 10 residues. V lost 3 bases to trimming and J lost 5 bases, with 3 bases between them. In germline, CDR1 is SQVTM, CDR2 ANQGSEA. The CDR3 loop is CSVDIDTQYF. The CDR3 DNA is TGCAGCGTTGACATAGATACGCAGTATTTT.

This clonotype was seen a single time. The genes are TRBV6-5 and TRBJ2-3; 11 bases are shared with TRBD2. The CDR3 is made up of 18 amino acids. The V gene's germline CDR1 is MNHEY and CDR2 SVGAGI. Losses at the gene ends were 0 bases for V and 1 base for J; bases not matched to a gene: 6. The CDR3 nucleotides are TGTGCCAGCAGTTACTCGGCTAGCGGGAGGTCGCGCACAGATACGCAGTATTTT. Protein product: CASSYSASGRSRTDTQYF.

A remark on this clonotype: Germline and junction disagree at one end, which may indicate a read error. V gene TRBV19 combines with J gene TRBJ2-1; weak D call: TRBD1 (5 bases). Germline CDR1 LNHDA, CDR2 SQIVND (reference sequence). The CDR3 extends over 13 amino acids. Here the CDR3 reads CASSVDRYNEQFF. DNA of the CDR3: TGTGCCAGTAGTGTAGACAGATACAATGAGCAGTTCTTC.

The rearrangement joins TRBV9 to TRBJ2-7; D may be TRBD1 or TRBD2 (5 bases each). Germline lookup yields CDR1 SGDLS and CDR2 YYNGEE. With 4 bases removed from V and 5 bases from J, the gap between germline ends came to 13 bases. This CDR3 spans 13 amino acids. CDR3 bases: TGTGCCAGCAGCCCTGGGGGTAAGGACGAGCAGTACTTC. This codes for CASSPGGKDEQYF.

The J gene is TRBJ1-5, the V gene TRBV20-1; TRBD1 matches at 7 bases. Trimming took 1 base from V and 0 from J; bases not matched to a gene: 0. The CDR3 is 14 amino acids. In germline, CDR1 is DFQATT, CDR2 SNEGSKA (reference sequence). CDR3 in amino acids: CSARGDSSNQPQHF. The CDR3 DNA is TGCAGTGCTAGAGGGGACAGTAGCAATCAGCCCCAGCATTTT.

The V call is TRBV7-8, the J call TRBJ1-3; 10 nucleotides agree with TRBD1. CDR1 and CDR2 (germline): SGHVS, FQNEAQ. This CDR3 is 15 amino acids long. V lost 4 bases to trimming and J lost 2 bases; unmatched junction nucleotides: 2. The chain's CDR3 is CASSYDRGPGNTIYF. For the CDR3, the DNA is TGTGCCAGCAGCTACGACAGGGGGCCTGGAAACACCATATATTTT.

The V gene is TRBV29-1, the J gene TRBJ2-3; a possible D gene is TRBD1 (7 bases). Germline V gives CDR1 SQVTM, CDR2 ANQGSEA. CDR3 length: 11 residues. V shed 8 bases and J shed 3 bases, with 9 bases lying between them. The CDR3 is CSSGGTDTQYF. CDR3 coding DNA: TGCAGCTCAGGGGGGACAGATACGCAGTATTTT.

V usage is TRBV27 and J usage is TRBJ2-2; TRBD2 agrees at 9 bases. The CDR3 extends over 17 amino acids. V was clipped by 2 bases and J by 1 base; unmatched bases: 5. From germline, CDR1 is MNHEY and CDR2 SMNVEV (reference sequence). The CDR3 is CASSLSAGGWNTGELFF. The CDR3 coding sequence is TGTGCCAGCAGTTTAAGTGCGGGAGGGTGGAACACCGGGGAGCTGTTTTTT.

The chain carries TRBV7-8 and TRBJ2-2; D remains ambiguous. The germline CDR1 and CDR2 sequences are SGHVS and FQNEAQ. The V gene lost 5 bases and the J gene lost 0 bases, with 13 bases spanning the gap. The CDR3 runs to 16 residues. The chain's CDR3 is CASSPHSLANTGELFF. The DNA of the CDR3 is TGTGCCAGCAGCCCCCATTCCCTCGCGAACACCGGGGAGCTGTTTTTT.

The V and J genes are TRBV7-2 and TRBJ1-2; possible D gene TRBD1, 5 bases. CDR1 and CDR2 from the germline V gene are SGHTA and FQGNSA. V lost 2 bases and J lost 4, with 8 bases in between. The CDR3 contains 13 residues. This CDR3 is CASSLRGVYGYTF. Here the CDR3 DNA reads TGTGCCAGCAGCTTAAGGGGAGTCTATGGCTACACCTTC.

The chain uses TRBV19 and TRBJ2-1; 13 nucleotides align to TRBD2. This CDR3 comprises 15 residues. From germline, CDR1 is LNHDA and CDR2 SQIVND (reference sequence). Written as DNA, the CDR3 is TGTGCGACTAGCGGGGGGTATAGCTCCTACAATGAGCAGTTCTTC. Translating gives CATSGGYSSYNEQFF. The entire variable domain, with the rest obtained from reference TRBV19 and TRBJ2-1, is as follows: DGGITQSPKYLFRKEGQNVTLSCEQNLNHDAMYWYRQDPGQGLRLIYYSQIVNDFQKGDIAEGYSVSREKKESFPLTVTSAQKNPTAFYLCATSGGYSSYNEQFFGPGTRLTVL.

As regards this clonotype: No conserved phenylalanine or tryptophan is present at the end of the CDR3, so a read error is the likely explanation. The V call is TRBV7-9, the J call TRBJ2-7; tentatively, D is TRBD1 (5 bases). The CDR3 has 12 residues. Between the trimmed V and J ends, which lost 7 bases and 3 bases, there was a span of 10 bases. The V gene's germline CDR1 is SEHNR and CDR2 FQNEAQ (reference sequence). CDR3 bases: TGTGCCAGCAAAGGCAGGGACTACGAGCAGTACTCC. It is translated as CASKGRDYEQYS.